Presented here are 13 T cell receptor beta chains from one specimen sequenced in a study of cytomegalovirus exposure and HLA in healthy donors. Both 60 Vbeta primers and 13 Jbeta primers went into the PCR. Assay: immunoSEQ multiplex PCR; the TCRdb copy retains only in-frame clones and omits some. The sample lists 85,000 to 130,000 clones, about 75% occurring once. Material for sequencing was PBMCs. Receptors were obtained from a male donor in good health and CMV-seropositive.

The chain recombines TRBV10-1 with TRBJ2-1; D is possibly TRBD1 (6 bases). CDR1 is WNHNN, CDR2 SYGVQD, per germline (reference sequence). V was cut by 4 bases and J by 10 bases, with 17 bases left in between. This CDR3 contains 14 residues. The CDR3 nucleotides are TGCGCCAGCAGTGCCGGGACATCGGTCGGGGAGCAGTTCTTC. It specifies CASSAGTSVGEQFF.

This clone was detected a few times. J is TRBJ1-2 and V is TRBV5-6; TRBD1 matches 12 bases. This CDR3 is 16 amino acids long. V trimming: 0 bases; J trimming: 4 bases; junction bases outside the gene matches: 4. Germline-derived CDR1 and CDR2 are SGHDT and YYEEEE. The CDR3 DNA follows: TGTGCCAGCAGCTTGGCCGGGACAGGGGGCCTCTATGGCTACACCTTC. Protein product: CASSLAGTGGLYGYTF.

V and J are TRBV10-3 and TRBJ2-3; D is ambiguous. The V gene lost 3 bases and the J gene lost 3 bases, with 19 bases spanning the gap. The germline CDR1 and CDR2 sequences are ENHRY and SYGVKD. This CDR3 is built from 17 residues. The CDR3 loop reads CAISDPIPNRVTDTQYF. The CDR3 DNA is TGTGCCATCAGTGATCCAATACCAAACCGGGTAACAGATACGCAGTATTTT.

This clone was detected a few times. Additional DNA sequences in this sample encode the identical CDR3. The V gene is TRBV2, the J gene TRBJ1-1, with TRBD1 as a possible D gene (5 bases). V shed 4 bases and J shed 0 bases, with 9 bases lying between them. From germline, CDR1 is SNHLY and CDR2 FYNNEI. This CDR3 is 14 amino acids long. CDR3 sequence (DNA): TGTGCCAGCAGTGTAGACAGAGTGAACACTGAAGCTTTCTTT. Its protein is CASSVDRVNTEAFF. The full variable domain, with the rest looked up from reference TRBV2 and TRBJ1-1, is EPEVTQTPSHQVTQMGQEVILRCVPISNHLYFYWYRQILGQKVEFLVSFYNNEISEKSEIFDDQFSVERPDGSNFTLKIRSTKLEDSAMYFCASSVDRVNTEAFFGQGTRLTVV.

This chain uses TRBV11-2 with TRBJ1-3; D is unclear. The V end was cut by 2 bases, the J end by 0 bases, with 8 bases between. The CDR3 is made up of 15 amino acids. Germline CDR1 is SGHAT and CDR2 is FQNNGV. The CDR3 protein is CASSLLRSSGNTIYF. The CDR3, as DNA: TGTGCCAGCAGCTTATTGAGGAGCTCTGGAAACACCATATATTTT.

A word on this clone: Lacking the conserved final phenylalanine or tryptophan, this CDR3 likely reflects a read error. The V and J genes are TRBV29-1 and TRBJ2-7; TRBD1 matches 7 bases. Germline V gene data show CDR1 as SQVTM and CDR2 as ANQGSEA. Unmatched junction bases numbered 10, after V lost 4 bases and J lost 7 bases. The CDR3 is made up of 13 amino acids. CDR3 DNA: TGCAGCGTTGCCCGACAGGGATTGAGAGAGCAGTACCTC. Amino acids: CSVARQGLREQYL.

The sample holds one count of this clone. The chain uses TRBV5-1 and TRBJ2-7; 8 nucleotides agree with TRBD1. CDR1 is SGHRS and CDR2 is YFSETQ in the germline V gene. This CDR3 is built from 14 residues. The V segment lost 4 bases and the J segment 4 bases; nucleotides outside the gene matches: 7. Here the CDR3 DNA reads TGCGCCAGCAGCCCCGGACAGGGAATATACGAGCAGTACTTC. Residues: CASSPGQGIYEQYF.

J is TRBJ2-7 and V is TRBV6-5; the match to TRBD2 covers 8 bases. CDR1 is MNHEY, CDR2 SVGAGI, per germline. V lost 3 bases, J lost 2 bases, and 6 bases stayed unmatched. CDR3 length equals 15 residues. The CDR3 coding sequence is TGTGCCAGCAGTTATTCGGGGGGGAATCCCTACGAGCAGTACTTC. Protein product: CASSYSGGNPYEQYF.

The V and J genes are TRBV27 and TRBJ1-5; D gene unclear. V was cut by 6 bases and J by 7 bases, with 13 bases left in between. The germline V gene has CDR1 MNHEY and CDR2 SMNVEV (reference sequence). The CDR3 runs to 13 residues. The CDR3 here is CASRYTADQPQHF. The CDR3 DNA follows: TGTGCCAGCAGATACACAGCGGACCAGCCCCAGCATTTT.

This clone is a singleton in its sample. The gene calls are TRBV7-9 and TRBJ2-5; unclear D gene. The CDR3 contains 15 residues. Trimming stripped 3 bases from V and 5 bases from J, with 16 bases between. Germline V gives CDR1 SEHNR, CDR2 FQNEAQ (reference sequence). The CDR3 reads CASSFNRQVTETQYF. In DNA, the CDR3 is TGTGCCAGCAGCTTCAATCGTCAGGTAACGGAGACCCAGTACTTC.

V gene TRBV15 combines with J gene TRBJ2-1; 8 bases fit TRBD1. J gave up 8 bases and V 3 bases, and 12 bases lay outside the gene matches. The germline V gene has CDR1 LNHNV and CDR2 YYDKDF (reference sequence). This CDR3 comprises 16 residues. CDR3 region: CATSSPRGQGADEQFF. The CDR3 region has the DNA TGTGCCACCAGCAGCCCCCGGGGGCAGGGGGCGGATGAGCAGTTCTTC.

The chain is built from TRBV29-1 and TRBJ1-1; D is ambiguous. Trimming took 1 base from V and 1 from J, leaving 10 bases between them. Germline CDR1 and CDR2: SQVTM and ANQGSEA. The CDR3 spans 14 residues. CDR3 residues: CSVEALGRNTEAFF. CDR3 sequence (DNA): TGCAGCGTTGAAGCCTTGGGGAGGAACACTGAAGCTTTCTTT.

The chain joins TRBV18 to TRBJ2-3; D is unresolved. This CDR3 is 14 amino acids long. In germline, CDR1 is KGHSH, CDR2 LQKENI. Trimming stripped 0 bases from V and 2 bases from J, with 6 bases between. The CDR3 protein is CASSPPSFTDTQYF. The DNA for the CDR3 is TGTGCCAGCTCACCACCATCCTTCACAGATACGCAGTATTTT.